The present TCR beta chain was sequenced within a study of T cell clones after liver transplantation. Study details: Post-transplant blood was tracked for graft-donor-reactive T cell clones identified in a pre-transplant mixed lymphocyte reaction.

Clones were sequenced by immunoSEQ multiplex PCR, and TCRdb holds only the in-frame ones, with some missing. The sample lists around 20,000 clones; 75% to 90% were seen once. CD3+CD4+ and CD3+CD8+ cells were FACS-sorted from thawed unstimulated PBMCs. The CDR3 covers 14 residues. CDR1 MNHEY and CDR2 SMNVEV come from the germline V gene (reference sequence). V was clipped by 5 bases and J by 4 bases; unmatched bases: 5. Regarding this clone: Antigen: not known.

Whole-study findings and limits: Post-transplant, graft-donor-reactive CD4 TCRbeta sequences in blood dropped significantly in most of the 8 subjects. Donor-reactive sequences fell more than third party-reactive ones, suggesting partial deletion.

This chain links TRBV27 with TRBJ1-5; 7 bases align to TRBD1. This sequence originates from a human donor who received a liver transplant. Material: CD8+ T cells from blood, obtained before liver transplant. CDR3 sequence reads: CASSPGQVNQPQHF. CDR3 nucleotide sequence: TGTGCCAGCAGTCCAGGACAGGTTAATCAGCCCCAGCATTTT.